Below are 12 T cell receptor beta chains sequenced from a single sample in a study of CD8 T cells in ankylosing spondylitis. TCRdb re-derived calls from the 5' RACE reads in MiXCR, one entry per CDR3 protein. Counted here are under 250,000 distinct CDR3 sequences, about 10% occurring once; the ten biggest clones make up 6.8%. Sequenced input: blood, either unsorted or a sorted T cell fraction (not recorded which). The source of these receptors is a male donor with ankylosing spondylitis or in good health (not recorded which).

This clonotype showed up just a few times. The gene calls are TRBV12-3 or TRBV12-4 and TRBJ1-1, with D hard to call. This CDR3 has 14 amino acids. V was cut by 7 bases and J by 1 base, with 13 bases left in between. The DNA of the CDR3 is TGTGCCAGCACTACCGCGGGTTGGAACACTGAAGCTTTCTTT. Its translation is CASTTAGWNTEAFF.

This chain connects TRBV20-1 to TRBJ2-1; D call uncertain. The germline V gene has CDR1 DFQATT and CDR2 SNEGSKA (reference sequence). The CDR3 totals 11 residues. V was shortened by 2 bases and J by 10 bases, with 9 bases between the two germline ends. The CDR3 DNA is TGCAGTGCTAGATTTCCACCGGAGCAGTTCTTC. Translation gives CSARFPPEQFF.

This clonotype was counted at least ten times. The chain carries TRBV3-1 and TRBJ1-2; D is unclear. Trimming left V 1 base short and J 6 bases short, with 15 bases between. Germline loops: CDR1 LGHDT, CDR2 YNNKEL (reference sequence). CDR3 length: 15 amino acids. In nucleotides, the CDR3 is TGTGCCAGCAGCCAAGGGCCCCTCGGCGAAAATGGCTACACCTTC. Encoded protein: CASSQGPLGENGYTF.

The V gene is TRBV12-3 or TRBV12-4, the J gene TRBJ2-2; D possibly uses TRBD1 or TRBD2 (5 bases each). The length of the CDR3 is 14 residues. Trimming stripped 6 bases from V and 7 bases from J, with 15 bases between. CDR3 sequence reads: CASSGARVGGELFF. DNA for the CDR3: TGTGCCAGCAGCGGGGCCCGGGTCGGCGGGGAGCTGTTTTTT.

This clonotype was counted only a few times. The chain has TRBV6-2 or TRBV6-3 and TRBJ2-6; a weak D match, TRBD1 (5 bases). CDR3 size: 20 residues. V lost 6 bases and J 5 bases, leaving 29 bases between the germline ends. Germline-derived CDR1 and CDR2 are MNHEY and SVGEGT. Here the CDR3 DNA reads TGTGCCAGCAGCCTTATCTGGGGCAGGCCTAAGGACACTTGGGCCAACGTCCTGACTTTC. It codes for CASSLIWGRPKDTWANVLTF.

This clonotype was seen only a few times. CDR3 sequence: CASSDRGNTGELFF. CDR3 nucleotides: TGCGCCAGCTCGGACAGGGGGAACACCGGGGAGCTGTTTTTT. The rearrangement joins TRBV4-1 to TRBJ2-2, with TRBD1 matching over 9 bases. There are 14 residues in the CDR3. CDR1 MGHRA and CDR2 YSYEKL come from the germline V gene. V lost 8 bases and J lost 1; bases outside the gene matches: 2.

This clonotype has a handful of counts. V is TRBV27 and J is TRBJ2-3, with D perhaps matching TRBD2 (6 bases). V lost 5 bases to trimming and J lost 5 bases, with 17 bases between them. The CDR3 sequence is 15 residues long. Germline V gene data show CDR1 as MNHEY and CDR2 as SMNVEV (reference sequence). CDR3 sequence: CASSKSGPFVDTQYF. CDR3 DNA sequence: TGTGCCAGCAGTAAGAGCGGGCCTTTTGTAGATACGCAGTATTTT.

This clonotype was detected many times. This chain uses TRBV20-1 with TRBJ2-5; the match to TRBD2 covers 8 bases. After removal of 6 bases from V and 1 base from J, the junction contained 10 bases not matched to a gene. The CDR3 contains 15 residues. CDR1 DFQATT and CDR2 SNEGSKA come from the germline V gene (reference sequence). The chain's CDR3 is CSAGGGGPSQETQYF. As DNA, the CDR3 is TGCAGTGCCGGGGGCGGGGGGCCTTCCCAAGAGACCCAGTACTTC.

This clonotype was counted ten times or more. The CDR3 DNA reads as TGTGCCAGCTCACCAGGGACTAGCTACTCGAGCAATGAGCAGTTCTTC. Translating it yields CASSPGTSYSSNEQFF. The chain is built from TRBV18 and TRBJ2-1, with TRBD2 identical over 9 bases. Germline V gene data show CDR1 as KGHSH and CDR2 as LQKENI. The CDR3 loop spans 16 amino acids. With V trimmed by 2 bases and J by 6 bases, 8 bases remained unmatched.

This clonotype was seen more than once but under ten times. The chain combines TRBV7-9 with TRBJ1-2; D may be TRBD1 (5 bases). Trimming pared 4 bases from V and 8 bases from J, leaving 20 bases between. This CDR3 comprises 15 residues. The germline gives CDR1 SEHNR, CDR2 FQNEAQ (reference sequence). The CDR3 sequence: CASSSATGPLQGYTF. CDR3 nucleotide sequence: TGTGCCAGCAGCTCGGCTACGGGACCGTTACAGGGCTACACCTTC. Filled out from reference TRBV7-9 and TRBJ1-2, the complete variable domain reads DTGVSQNPRHKITKRGQNVTFRCDPISEHNRLYWYRQTLGQGPEFLTYFQNEAQLEKSRLLSDRFSAERPKGSFSTLEIQRTEQGDSAMYLCASSSATGPLQGYTFGSGTRLTVV.

In this sample, this clonotype turned up once. One end of the junction varies from germline; a read error may be responsible. DNA for the CDR3: TGTTCCAGCAGCTTACGTCCAGCCGGGGACCCGATTTTT. It translates to CSSSLRPAGDPIF. The V and J genes are TRBV7-2 and TRBJ2-3; TRBD1 or TRBD2 may be the D gene (5 bases each). The CDR3 covers 13 residues. CDR1 is SGHTA and CDR2 is FQGNSA in the germline V gene. Using reference TRBV7-2 and TRBJ2-3 for the parts outside the CDR3, the full variable domain is GAGVSQSPSNKVTEKGKDVELRCDPISGHTALYWYRQSLGQGLEFLIYFQGNSAPDKSGLPSDRFSAERTGGSVSTLTIQRTQQEDSAVYLCSSSLRPAGDPIFGPGTRLTVL.

This clonotype was detected many times. The chain joins TRBV20-1 to TRBJ2-5; 8 nucleotides align to TRBD2. The germline V gene has CDR1 DFQATT and CDR2 SNEGSKA (reference sequence). V lost 3 bases and J lost 5; bases outside the gene matches: 5. The CDR3 is made up of 13 amino acids. The CDR3 DNA reads as TGCAGTGCTAGGACCGGGGGGGAGGAGACCCAGTACTTC. This encodes CSARTGGEETQYF.